Detailed here is one T cell receptor beta chain. This sample is part of a study of blood T cell repertoires in COVID-19. Assay: immunoSEQ multiplex PCR; the TCRdb copy retains only in-frame clones and omits some. The data show a few hundred thousand clones, about 90% seen once. The specimen was PBMCs or T cells enriched from blood (not recorded which). The receptor comes from a woman aged 25 to 39 who had recovered from COVID-19.

The CDR3 region is CASSRAYEQYF. DNA for the CDR3: TGTGCCAGCAGCCGGGCCTACGAGCAGTACTTC. The chain employs TRBV5-6 and TRBJ2-7; D gene ambiguous. Deletions cut 4 bases from V and 2 bases from J, with 4 bases between. Germline V gene sequence: CDR1 SGHDT, CDR2 YYEEEE. The CDR3 extends over 11 amino acids.